This TCR beta chain was recovered during a study of blood T cell repertoires in COVID-19. Study as a whole: Samples of COVID-19 (acute and convalescent) were obtained from the United States, Italy and Spain. Sources were T cells, B-cell-depleted T cells, or PBMCs; the material itself was cDNA or gDNA.

The CDR3 runs to 14 residues. V gave up 3 bases and J gave up 5 bases, with 12 bases separating them. Germline values: CDR1 SGHKS, CDR2 YYEKEE (reference sequence). How the authors handled the data: How many nucleated cells were present was estimated from reference gene primer amplification. Only in-frame clones appear in the TCRdb table, and some are missing; sequencing was by immunoSEQ multiplex PCR. V and J calls and clone size are copied from that table; D and trimming were computed from the DNA. Found here are 120,000 to 150,000 clones, 80% of them singletons; the top ten hold over 4%. This chain links TRBV5-5 with TRBJ2-1; possible D gene TRBD1, 5 bases. The sequenced material came from peripheral blood. This clonotype originated in a woman between 45 and 60 years old with acute or convalescent COVID-19. The CDR3 DNA is TGTGCCAGCAGCTCGGAAGGACACCACAATGAGCAGTTCTTC. Protein product: CASSSEGHHNEQFF.